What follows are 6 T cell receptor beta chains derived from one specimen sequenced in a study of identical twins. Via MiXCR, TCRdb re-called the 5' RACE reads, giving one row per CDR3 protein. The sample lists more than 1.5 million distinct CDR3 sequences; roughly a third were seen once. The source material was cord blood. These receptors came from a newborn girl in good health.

As DNA, the CDR3 is TGTGCCAGCACGCACAGGGACGCAGGCGAGACCCAGTACTTC. Residues: CASTHRDAGETQYF. J is TRBJ2-7 and V is TRBV2; D might be TRBD1 (6 bases). With the DNA end fitting TRBJ2-5 better, the J assignment may be wrong. CDR1 is SNHLY and CDR2 is FYNNEI in the germline V gene. The CDR3 is 14 residues long.

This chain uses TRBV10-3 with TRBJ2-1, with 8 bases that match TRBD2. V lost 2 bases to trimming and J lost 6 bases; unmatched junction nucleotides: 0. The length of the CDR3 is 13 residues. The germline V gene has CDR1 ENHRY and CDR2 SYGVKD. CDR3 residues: CAISELAGNEQFF. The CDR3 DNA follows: TGTGCCATCAGTGAGCTAGCGGGCAATGAGCAGTTCTTC.

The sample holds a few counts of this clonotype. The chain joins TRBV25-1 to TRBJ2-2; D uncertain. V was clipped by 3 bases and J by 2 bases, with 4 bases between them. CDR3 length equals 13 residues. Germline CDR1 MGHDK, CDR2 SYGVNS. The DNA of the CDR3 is TGTGCCAGCAGTGACGTTAACACCGGGGAGCTGTTTTTT. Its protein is CASSDVNTGELFF. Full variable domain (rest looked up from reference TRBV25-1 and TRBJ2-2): EADIYQTPRYLVIGTGKKITLECSQTMGHDKMYWYQQDPGMELHLIHYSYGVNSTEKGDLSSESTVSRIRTEHFPLTLESARPSHTSQYLCASSDVNTGELFFGEGSRLTVL.

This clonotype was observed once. CDR3 amino acids: CASSVGQGRGEAFF. The CDR3 coding sequence is TGTGCCAGCAGCGTGGGACAGGGAAGGGGTGAAGCTTTCTTT. The gene calls are TRBV7-6 and TRBJ1-1; 9 positions match TRBD1. The CDR3 contains 14 residues. The V and J ends lost 5 bases and 7 bases, in that order; junction bases with no gene match: 8. Per the germline V gene, CDR1 is SGHVS and CDR2 is FNYEAQ.

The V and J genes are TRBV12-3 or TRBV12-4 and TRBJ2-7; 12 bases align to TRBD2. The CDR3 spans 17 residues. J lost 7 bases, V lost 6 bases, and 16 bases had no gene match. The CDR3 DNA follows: TGTGCCAGCAGCCGGACTAGCGGGACGAATCCGTACAATGAGCAGTACTTC. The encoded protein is CASSRTSGTNPYNEQYF.

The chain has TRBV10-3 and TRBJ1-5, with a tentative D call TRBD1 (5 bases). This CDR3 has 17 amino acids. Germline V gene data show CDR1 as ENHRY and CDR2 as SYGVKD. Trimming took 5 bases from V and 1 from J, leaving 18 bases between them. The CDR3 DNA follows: TGTGCCATCAGTTTAGGGGAGGGAGGGGTCAGCAATCAGCCCCAGCATTTT. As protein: CAISLGEGGVSNQPQHF.